Below, one TCR beta chain is given with its context. The antigen is unknown. As to treatment: 19 received Ad26.COV2.S at low or high dose, single or two shots; 5 received placebo; per-sample allocation not given. Specimens were obtained on day 63 following the first vaccine or placebo injection. This vaccine is an Ad26 vector that expresses the Wuhan-strain SARS-CoV-2 spike. The source of the sample is a study of Ad26.COV2.S vaccination and SARS-CoV-2 variants. Background on the study: Ad26.COV2.S shots went into the muscle once or twice, 56 days apart. Notes on the study in general: The breadth of spike-specific CD8+ and CD4+ T cell responses after vaccination was reportedly substantial. Estimates derived from TCR breadth and depth analyses may have underestimated total T cell responses.

Here immunoSEQ multiplex PCR was the method, and the copy in TCRdb shows in-frame clones only, minus some. Among 510,000 or so clones listed, around nine tenths were seen once. The CDR3 length is 16 residues. V gave up 2 bases and J gave up 4 bases; unmatched junction bases: 10. The germline V gene encodes CDR1 MGHRA and CDR2 YSYEKL. The sequences come from peripheral blood, collected in a trial of Ad26.COV2.S vaccine versus placebo. This receptor was identified in a person between 18 and 60 years old who received the Ad26.COV2.S COVID-19 vaccine or a placebo. The J gene is TRBJ1-2, the V gene TRBV4-1; 7 nucleotides align to TRBD1. Here the CDR3 DNA reads TGCGCCAGCAGCCAACCGACAGGGTCGCCACTCTATGGCTACACCTTC. Its translation: CASSQPTGSPLYGYTF.